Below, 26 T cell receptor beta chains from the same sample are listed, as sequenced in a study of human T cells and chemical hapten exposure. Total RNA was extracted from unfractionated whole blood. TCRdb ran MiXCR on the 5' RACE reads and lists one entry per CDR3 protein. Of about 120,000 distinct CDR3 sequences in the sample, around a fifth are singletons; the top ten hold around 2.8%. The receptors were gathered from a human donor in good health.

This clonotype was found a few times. Written as DNA, the CDR3 is TGCAGTGCTAGAGATCCCCCGGAAGCTTTCTTT. This encodes CSARDPPEAFF. The V call is TRBV20-1, the J call TRBJ1-1; the D is unclear. Germline CDR1 and CDR2: DFQATT and SNEGSKA (reference sequence). Trimming cost V 0 bases and J 8 bases, with 7 bases left between them. The CDR3 is 11 residues long.

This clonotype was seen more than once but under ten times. The CDR3 here is CASSPYRGGNQPQHF. Here the CDR3 DNA reads TGTGCCAGCTCACCTTACAGGGGAGGCAATCAGCCCCAGCATTTT. This chain links TRBV18 with TRBJ1-5, with 7 nucleotides matching TRBD1. CDR1 KGHSH and CDR2 LQKENI come from the germline V gene. The trim removed 3 bases at V and 2 bases at J, leaving 4 bases unmatched. The CDR3 sequence is 15 residues long.

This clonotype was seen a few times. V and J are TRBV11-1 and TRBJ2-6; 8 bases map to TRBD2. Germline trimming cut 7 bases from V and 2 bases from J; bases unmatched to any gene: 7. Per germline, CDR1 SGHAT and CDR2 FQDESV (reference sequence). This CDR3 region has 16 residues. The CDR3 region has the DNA TGTGCCAGCACCCAGGCGGGGGGCACTGGGGCCAACGTCCTGACTTTC. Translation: CASTQAGGTGANVLTF.

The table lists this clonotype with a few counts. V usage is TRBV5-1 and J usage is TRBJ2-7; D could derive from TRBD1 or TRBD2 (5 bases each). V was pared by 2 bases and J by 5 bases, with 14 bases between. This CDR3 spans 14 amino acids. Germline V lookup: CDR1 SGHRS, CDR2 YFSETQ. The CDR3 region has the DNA TGCGCCAGCAGCTTCGCCCGAGGGGATGACGAGCAGTACTTC. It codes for CASSFARGDDEQYF.

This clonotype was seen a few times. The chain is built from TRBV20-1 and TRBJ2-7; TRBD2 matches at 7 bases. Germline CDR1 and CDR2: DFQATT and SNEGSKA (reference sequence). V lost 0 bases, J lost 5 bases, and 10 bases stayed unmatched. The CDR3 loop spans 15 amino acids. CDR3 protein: CSARDRRGIPHEQYF. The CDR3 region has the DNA TGCAGTGCTAGAGATCGGCGGGGGATCCCCCACGAGCAGTACTTC.

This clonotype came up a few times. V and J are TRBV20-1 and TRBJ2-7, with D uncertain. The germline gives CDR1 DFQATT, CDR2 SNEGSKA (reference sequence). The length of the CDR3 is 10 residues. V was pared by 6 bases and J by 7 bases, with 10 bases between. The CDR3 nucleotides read TGCAGTGCCGTCTCTCGGGAGCAGTACTTC. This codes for CSAVSREQYF.

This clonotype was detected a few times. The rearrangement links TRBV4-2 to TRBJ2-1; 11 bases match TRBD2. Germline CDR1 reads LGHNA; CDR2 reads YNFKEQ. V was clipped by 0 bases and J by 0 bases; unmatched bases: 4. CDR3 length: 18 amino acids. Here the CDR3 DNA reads TGTGCCAGCAGCCAAGATCCTAGCGGGAGGTCCTCCTACAATGAGCAGTTCTTC. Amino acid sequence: CASSQDPSGRSSYNEQFF.

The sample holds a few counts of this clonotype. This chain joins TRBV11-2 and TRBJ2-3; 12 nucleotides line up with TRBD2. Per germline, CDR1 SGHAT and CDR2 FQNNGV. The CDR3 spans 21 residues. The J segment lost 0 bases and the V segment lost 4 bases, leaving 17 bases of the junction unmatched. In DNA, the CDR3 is TGTGCCAGCAGCTCCCCAACTAGCGGGAGGTGGACCTACTCTAGCACAGATACGCAGTATTTT. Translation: CASSSPTSGRWTYSSTDTQYF.

The CDR3 DNA follows: TGTGCCAGCAGCTCCGGGGAGCGGAGGGGAGAGACCCAGTACTTC. This gives the protein CASSSGERRGETQYF. The chain joins TRBV6-2 or TRBV6-3 to TRBJ2-5, with D maybe TRBD2 (6 bases). Trimming cost V 6 bases and J 4 bases, with 18 bases left between them. CDR3 length: 15 residues. Looked up from germline, CDR1 is MNHEY and CDR2 is SVGEGT.

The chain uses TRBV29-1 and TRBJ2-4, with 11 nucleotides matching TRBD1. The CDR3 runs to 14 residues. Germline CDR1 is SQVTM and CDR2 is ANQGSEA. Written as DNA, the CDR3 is TGCAGTGCCAAACCGGGACAGGGGGTTAACATTCAGTACTTC. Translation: CSAKPGQGVNIQYF.

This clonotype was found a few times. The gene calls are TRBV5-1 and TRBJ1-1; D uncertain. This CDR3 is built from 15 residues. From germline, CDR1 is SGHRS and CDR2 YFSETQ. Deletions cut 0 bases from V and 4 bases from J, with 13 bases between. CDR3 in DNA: TGCGCCAGCAGCTTGGCCGGCAGCTTAACCACTGAAGCTTTCTTT. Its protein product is CASSLAGSLTTEAFF. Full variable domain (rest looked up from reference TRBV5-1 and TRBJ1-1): KAGVTQTPRYLIKTRGQQVTLSCSPISGHRSVSWYQQTPGQGLQFLFEYFSETQRNKGNFPGRFSGRQFSNSRSEMNVSTLELGDSALYLCASSLAGSLTTEAFFGQGTRLTVV.

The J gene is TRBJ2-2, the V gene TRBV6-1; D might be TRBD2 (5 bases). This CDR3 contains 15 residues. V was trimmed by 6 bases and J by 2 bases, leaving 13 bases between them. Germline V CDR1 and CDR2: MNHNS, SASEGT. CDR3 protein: CASREVGANTGELFF. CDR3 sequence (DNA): TGTGCCAGCAGGGAGGTAGGCGCAAACACCGGGGAGCTGTTTTTT.

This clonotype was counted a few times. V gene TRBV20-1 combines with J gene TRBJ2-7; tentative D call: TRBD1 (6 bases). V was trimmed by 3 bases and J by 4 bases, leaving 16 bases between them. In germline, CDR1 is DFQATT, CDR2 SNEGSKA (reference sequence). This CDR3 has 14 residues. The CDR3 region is CSARPYRDLYEQYF. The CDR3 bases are TGCAGTGCTAGGCCCTACAGGGATTTATACGAGCAGTACTTC.

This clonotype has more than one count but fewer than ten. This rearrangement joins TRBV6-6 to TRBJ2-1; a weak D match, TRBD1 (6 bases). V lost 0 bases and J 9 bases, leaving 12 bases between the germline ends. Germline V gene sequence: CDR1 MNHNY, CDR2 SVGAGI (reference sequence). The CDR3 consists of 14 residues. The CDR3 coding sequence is TGTGCCAGCAGTTACTCTGGGCAGGGGACTGAGCAGTTCTTC. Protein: CASSYSGQGTEQFF.

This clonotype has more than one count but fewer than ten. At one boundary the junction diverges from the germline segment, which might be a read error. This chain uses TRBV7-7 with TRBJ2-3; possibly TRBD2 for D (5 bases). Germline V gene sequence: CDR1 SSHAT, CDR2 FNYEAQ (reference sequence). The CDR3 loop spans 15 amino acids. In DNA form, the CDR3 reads TGTGCTAGCAGTATTATTGGGCCCCCAGAGGGTACGCAGTATTTT. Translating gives CASSIIGPPEGTQYF. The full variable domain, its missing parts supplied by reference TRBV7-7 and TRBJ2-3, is GAGVSQSPRYKVTKRGQDVTLRCDPISSHATLYWYQQALGQGPEFLTYFNYEAQPDKSGLPSDRFSAERPEGSISTLTIQRTEQRDSAMYRCASSIIGPPEGTQYFGPGTRLTVL.

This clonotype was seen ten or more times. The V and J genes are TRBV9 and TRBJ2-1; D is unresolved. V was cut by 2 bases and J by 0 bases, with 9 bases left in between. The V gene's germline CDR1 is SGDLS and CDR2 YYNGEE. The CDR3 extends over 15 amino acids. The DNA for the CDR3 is TGTGCCAGCAGCGTGAACGGGCACTCCTACAATGAGCAGTTCTTC. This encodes CASSVNGHSYNEQFF.

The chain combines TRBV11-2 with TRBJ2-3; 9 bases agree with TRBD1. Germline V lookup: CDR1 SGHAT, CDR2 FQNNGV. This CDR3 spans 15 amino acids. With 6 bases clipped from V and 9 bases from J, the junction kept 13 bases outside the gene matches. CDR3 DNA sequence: TGTGCCAGCAGGACCGGGACAGGGTCCTCCAGAACGCAGTATTTT. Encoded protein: CASRTGTGSSRTQYF.

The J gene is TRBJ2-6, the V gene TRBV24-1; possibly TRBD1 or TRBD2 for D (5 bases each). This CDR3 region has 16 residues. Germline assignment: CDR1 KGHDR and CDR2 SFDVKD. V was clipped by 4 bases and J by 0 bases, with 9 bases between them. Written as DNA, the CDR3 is TGTGCCACCAGTGACTGGGACCTCTCTGGGGCCAACGTCCTGACTTTC. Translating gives CATSDWDLSGANVLTF.

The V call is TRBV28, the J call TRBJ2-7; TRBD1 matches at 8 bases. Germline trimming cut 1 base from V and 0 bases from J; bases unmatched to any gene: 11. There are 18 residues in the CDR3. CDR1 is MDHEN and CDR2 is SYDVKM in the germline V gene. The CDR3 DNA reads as TGTGCCAGCAGTTTATCTCTCGGACAGGGTTATAGCTCCTACGAGCAGTACTTC. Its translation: CASSLSLGQGYSSYEQYF.

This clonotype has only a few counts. CDR3 nucleotides: TGTGCCAGCAGCACAGGATGGGACCCCTACAATGAGCAGTTCTTC. This codes for CASSTGWDPYNEQFF. The V and J genes are TRBV5-5 and TRBJ2-1, with D possibly called TRBD1 or TRBD2 (5 bases each). Germline V gene data show CDR1 as SGHKS and CDR2 as YYEKEE (reference sequence). CDR3 length: 15 amino acids. V shed 4 bases and J shed 2 bases, with 13 bases lying between them.

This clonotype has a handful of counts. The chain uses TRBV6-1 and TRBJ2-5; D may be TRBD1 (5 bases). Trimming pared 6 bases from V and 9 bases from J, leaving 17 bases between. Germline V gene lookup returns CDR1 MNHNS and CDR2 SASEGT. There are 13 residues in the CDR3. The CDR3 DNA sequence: TGTGCCAGCAGCGGCGGAGCCTCAGGGTCCCAGTACTTC. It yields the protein CASSGGASGSQYF.

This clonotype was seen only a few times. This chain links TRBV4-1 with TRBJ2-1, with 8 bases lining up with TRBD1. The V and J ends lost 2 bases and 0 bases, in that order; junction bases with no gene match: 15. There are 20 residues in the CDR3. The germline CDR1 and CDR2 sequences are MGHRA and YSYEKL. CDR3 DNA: TGCGCCAGCAGCCAACAGATTTTACAGGGGGTCCTTAGCTCCTACAATGAGCAGTTCTTC. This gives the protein CASSQQILQGVLSSYNEQFF.

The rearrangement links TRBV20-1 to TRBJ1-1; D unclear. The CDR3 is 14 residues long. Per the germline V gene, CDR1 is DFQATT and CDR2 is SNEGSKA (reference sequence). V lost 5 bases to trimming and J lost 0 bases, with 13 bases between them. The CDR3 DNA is TGCAGTGCTCCCCCGGGAGGGTTGAACACTGAAGCTTTCTTT. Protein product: CSAPPGGLNTEAFF.

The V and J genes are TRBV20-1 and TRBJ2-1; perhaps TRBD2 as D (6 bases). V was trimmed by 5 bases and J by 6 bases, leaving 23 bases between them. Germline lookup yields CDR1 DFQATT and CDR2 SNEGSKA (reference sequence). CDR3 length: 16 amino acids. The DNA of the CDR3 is TGCAGTGCTCTCCAAGTTGGGACTCCGGTGGTCAATGAGCAGTTCTTC. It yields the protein CSALQVGTPVVNEQFF.

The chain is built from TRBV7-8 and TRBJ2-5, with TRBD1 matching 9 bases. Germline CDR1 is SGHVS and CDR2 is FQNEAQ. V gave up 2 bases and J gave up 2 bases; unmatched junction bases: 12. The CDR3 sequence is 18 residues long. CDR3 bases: TGTGCCAGCAGCTTATTAACTGACAGGGGGTGGGGGCAAGAGACCCAGTACTTC. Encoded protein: CASSLLTDRGWGQETQYF.

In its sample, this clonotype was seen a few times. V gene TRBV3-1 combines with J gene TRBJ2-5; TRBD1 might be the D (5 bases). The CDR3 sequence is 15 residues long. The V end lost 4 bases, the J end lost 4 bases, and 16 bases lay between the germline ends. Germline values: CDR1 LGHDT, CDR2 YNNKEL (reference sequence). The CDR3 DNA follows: TGTGCCAGCAGCCGCCTACAGGAGAGAGGAGAGACCCAGTACTTC. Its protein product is CASSRLQERGETQYF.